The clone carrying this TCR beta chain was recorded many times. The antigen is unknown. One entry per CDR3 protein, called by TCRdb with MiXCR from the multiplex PCR reads. The repertoire consists of about 230,000 distinct CDR3 sequences, with roughly 30% occurring once and the leading ten covering roughly 1.3%. Samples came from axillary lymph nodes draining the breast cancer. Germline lookup yields CDR1 SGHRS and CDR2 YFSETQ. J was trimmed by 5 bases and V by 4 bases; bases with no gene match: 9. The CDR3 contains 14 residues. The data derive from a study of breast tumors, draining lymph nodes, adjacent tissues. General study results and limits: Tumors had less TCR diversity than lymph nodes, more than nontumor tissue. Luminal-like breast cancer showed significantly higher tumor–nontumor repertoire similarity than basal-like.

V and J are TRBV5-1 and TRBJ2-7; 7 bases are a match to TRBD2. Specimen: axillary lymph node tissue. This TCR derives from a female donor with breast cancer. Some clones in this sample may be carry-over from other donors' samples. CDR3 DNA sequence: TGCGCCAGCAGCGCCGGGACTACCCTCGACGAGCAGTACTTC. It encodes CASSAGTTLDEQYF.